The present T cell receptor beta chain was sequenced within a study of CD8+CD57+ T cells in acquired aplastic anemia. As for the study in general: Yields of DNA that came from sorted CD4+ and CD8+ cells averaged 3.2 ug.

In patients chosen for sequencing, flow cytometry had shown CD8+CD57+ cell expansion. Each patient carried a diagnosis of severe acquired aplastic anemia. Germline V gene lookup returns CDR1 SQVTM and CDR2 ANQGSEA. The V gene end was trimmed by 1 base and the J gene end by 1 base; junction bases not matched to a gene: 6. CDR3 length: 16 residues. Study-level points and caveats: Some 27 CD8+ CDR3 sequences were shared between patients and controls. Simpson's diversity of CD8+ cells was not significantly different in patients compared with controls.

CDR3 and TCR beta VDJ profiling relied on genomic DNA as the template. A single record per CDR3 protein comes from TCRdb applying MiXCR to the reads. The sample yields approximately 150,000 distinct CDR3 sequences, roughly 48% seen once. About this clonotype itself: Its antigen is still unknown.

V and J are TRBV29-1 and TRBJ2-1, with 8 bases fitting TRBD1. The sample was sorted CD4+, CD8+, or CD8+CD57+ T cells (not recorded which) from PBMCs. The source of this sequence is a human donor with aplastic anemia. The CDR3 region is CSVEGADRGSYNEQFF. Written as DNA, the CDR3 is TGCAGCGTTGAAGGGGCAGACAGGGGTTCCTACAATGAGCAGTTCTTC.